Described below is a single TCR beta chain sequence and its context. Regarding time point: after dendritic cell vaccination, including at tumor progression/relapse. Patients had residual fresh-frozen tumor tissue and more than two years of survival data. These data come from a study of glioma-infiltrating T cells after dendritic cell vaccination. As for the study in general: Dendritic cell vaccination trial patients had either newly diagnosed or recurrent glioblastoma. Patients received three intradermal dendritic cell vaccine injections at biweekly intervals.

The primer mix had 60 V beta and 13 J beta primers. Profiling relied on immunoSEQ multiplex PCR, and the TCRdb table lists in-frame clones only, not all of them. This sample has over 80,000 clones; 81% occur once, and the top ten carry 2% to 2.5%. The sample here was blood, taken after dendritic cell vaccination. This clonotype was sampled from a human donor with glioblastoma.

CDR3 loop: CASSPNYEQYF. CDR3 nucleotides: TGTGCCAGCAGCCCAAACTACGAGCAGTACTTC. This chain links TRBV7-9 with TRBJ2-7, with D uncertain. The CDR3 is made up of 11 amino acids. The germline V gene encodes CDR1 SEHNR and CDR2 FQNEAQ (reference sequence). Trimming pared 5 bases from V and 3 bases from J, leaving 5 bases between.